This entry features one TCR beta chain sequence. In its sample, this clone was seen a few times. Its antigen is currently not known. No much larger clone exists at a distance of one base, and base qualities are not known. In total, fewer than 750 healthy bone marrow donors made up the cohort. At the time of sampling, every cohort member was nominally healthy, though immune exposures that went unrecorded were likely present. The donor tested CMV seronegative and was one of the 352 seronegative cohort members. Every donor gave a peripheral blood sample, and the peripheral blood mononuclear cells from that sample were used for TCR beta sequencing. Genomic DNA extraction from the blood cell samples was performed with the Qiagen DNeasy Blood Extraction Kit. The data were taken from a study of cytomegalovirus exposure and HLA in healthy donors listed by TCRdb under 2017. Regarding the study in general: An earlier analysis of roughly 500 of the donors reported approximately 280 Gb of sequence data and approximately 120 million unique TCR beta sequences obtained from about 179 million T cells. All discovery cohort repertoires had been generated on a single sequencing platform. To predict cytomegalovirus infection status, the study combined high-throughput TCR immunosequencing, statistical association of individual TCRs with disease status, and machine learning. Donor age, sex, ethnicity and CMV serostatus were compiled alongside the repertoire data. Rather than using new phenotypic data, the later analysis identified candidate immune exposures from TCR beta sequences and from how often those sequences occurred across donors. An early release covering around 630 HLA-typed donors comprised about 300 gigabases of sequencing data and tens of millions of unique TCR sequences. HLA typing included class I and class II loci at four-digit resolution. The T cell repertoires of 666 subjects were profiled by immunosequencing and related to cytomegalovirus serostatus. The genetic ancestry cluster associated with self-reported Caucasian donors included 70% to 85% of the roughly 390 genotyped donors. In addition to the first cohort of 500 to 850 subjects, a separate validation cohort of 120 different subjects was used. To study patterns of TCR occurrence, a later analysis re-analyzed previously published TCR beta repertoires from just over 650 donors and added high-resolution HLA genotyping. A handful of DR-DQ haplotypes were handled as single units for association and clustering because linkage in the cohort was strong. Typing coverage differed by locus: A, B, C, DRB1 and DQB1 were typed in roughly 620-630 donors, DQA1 in 500 to 550, DPA1 in some 570, and DPB1 in around 440. A later genetic analysis took genome-wide SNP genotypes for about 65% of the 666 donors and used that subset as a discovery cohort. An earlier analysis of 500 to 650 of the donors applied high-throughput TCR beta sequencing to assess whether each TCR beta V gene segment acted as functional or pseudogenic. On average, roughly 240,000 unique TCR beta nucleotide sequences were sequenced per donor among a few hundred genotyped donors of the cohort, with roughly 18% of those sequences being non-productive. The study aimed to test whether signatures of past pathogen exposure could be identified by cataloging public T cell receptors.

Library preparation was by the immunoSEQ multiplex PCR assay. The multiplex PCR relied on a mix of 60 forward primers for TCR Vbeta segments and 13 reverse primers for TCR Jbeta segments. Amplification of the CDR3 region of rearranged TCR beta genes was performed with a multiplex PCR assay on genomic DNA. The Illumina HiSeq System was used to sequence the amplified TCR beta libraries as 87-base-pair reads. Per the original workflow: In a later analysis, about 80 million unique TCR beta chains were counted across the roughly 700 repertoires, and approximately 9.9 million of these chains were shared by at least two donors. A nearest-neighbor algorithm error-corrected the raw reads and collapsed the reads into unique sequences, merging closely related sequences to remove PCR and sequencing errors. Alignment of CDR3 sequences to IMGT reference sequences was used to assign V, D and J gene segments. For a sequence to be retained, a match of at least six nucleotides to both a V gene segment and a J gene segment was required. Rearrangements were classified as productive when the CDR3 lacked stop codons and remained in frame with V and J, and all other rearrangements were classified as non-productive. Following IMGT convention, CDR3 was defined as the stretch from the second conserved V-encoded cysteine to the conserved J-encoded phenylalanine. The earlier analysis of 587 of the donors excluded sequences that lacked an unambiguous match to a single V gene segment. In an earlier analysis of around 590 of the donors, a V segment was called functional when productive rearrangements were above 56.7%, and segregating when the standard deviation between donors exceeded 5%. A statistical classification framework was developed to diagnose cytomegalovirus status using the catalog of TCR beta chain sequences. In a later analysis, TCR nucleotide sequences were compared against IMGT/GENE-DB human TR gene sequences so that V and J genes could be assigned. In a later analysis, CDR3 sequences and most-parsimonious VDJ recombination scenarios were assigned using the TCRdist pipeline. In a later analysis, every TCR beta chain was defined by the combination of its CDR3 amino acid sequence and its V-gene family, and reads without a unique V-gene family were dropped. A later analysis removed 550 to 650 highly shared, low-generation-probability nucleotide sequences to deal with suspected cross-contamination and a sequencing artifact. For each public chain, a later analysis derived a clonal expansion index from normalized ranks of inferred template counts within each repertoire. In a later analysis, generation probabilities were computed using a VDJ recombination model fitted to out-of-frame rearrangements, and the results were checked against IGoR. A later analysis scored TCR-TCR, TCR-HLA and TCR-CMV co-occurrence with hypergeometric tests, applying a repertoire-size bias correction to TCR pairs. In a later analysis, false discovery rates were estimated by permuting HLA or CMV assignments 20 times. In a later analysis, co-occurring TCRs were grouped with DBSCAN, and TCRdist sequence similarity was added when clustering was performed within HLA-allele-positive subsets. Repertoires with fewer than 30,000 or more than 120,000 public chains, plus five repertoires with anomalous nucleotide sharing, were excluded from co-occurrence clustering. TCRdb mirrors the immuneACCESS table, restricted to in-frame sequences. Some clones are absent from its copies; in checked studies, under half trace to an unresolved V gene, and the reason for the others is unknown. V and J calls and clone size come straight from that table; D and trimming were deduced from the DNA. The sample yields under 130,000 clones; roughly 70% were counted once. Of the sample, around 1.3% falls within the top ten clones.

Paper-wide results and their limitations: Specific HLA alleles were associated with 15,000 to 20,000 TCR beta sequences at a false discovery rate of 0.05 in a later analysis. Because counts were too low, approximately 15 rarely observed V segments, including chromosome 9 orphons, were excluded from the earlier analysis of 587 of the donors. In vitro tests confirmed that a few of the cytomegalovirus-associated TCR beta chains recognize cytomegalovirus antigens. Because some donors lacked HLA typing at each locus, the association tests relied only on the typed subset. A later analysis found that most CMV-associated TCR beta chains appeared HLA-restricted, with HLA associations seemingly driven largely by CMV exposure. In both the original and validation cohorts, the classifier was reported to diagnose cytomegalovirus status with high specificity and sensitivity. The cohort was sequenced for TCR beta chains only, and without alpha or paired-chain data the features that could be detected were limited. Immune exposure information for the cohort was limited to CMV serostatus. A later genetic analysis associated a missense DCLRE1C variant with V-gene and J-gene trimming of TCR beta chains, and an independent cohort replicated the association. Broadly in line with IMGT annotations, most TCR beta V segments showed up in productive rearrangements about 87% or about 30% of the time in an earlier analysis of 450 to 750 of the donors. In a later analysis, several top co-occurrence clusters were reported to appear linked to parvovirus B19, influenza, CMV and Epstein-Barr virus. The study gave a list of under 200 TCR beta chains associated with cytomegalovirus. According to the authors, the approach could potentially be generalized to other disease states and immunological phenotypes. A further reported finding was that TCR beta sequences accurately predicted the HLA-A and HLA-B alleles for most subjects in the first cohort. Compared with the roughly 700-donor mean, donors in an Asian-associated ancestry cluster had fewer N-insertions in productive TCRs, according to a later genetic analysis. The presence/absence analyses assumed that sequencing depth was roughly uniform across donors, and that assumption may not be true. The sequencing pipeline was judged likely to have produced a cluster of highly shared sequence variants as a technical artifact. In a later analysis, the rate of TCR association differed among HLA loci, with DRB1 alleles having the most associated TCRs and HLA-C alleles having the fewest. Assigning TCR associations to individual alleles was difficult when HLA alleles, especially DR and DQ, strongly co-occurred. Linkage disequilibrium might explain the correlated functional status among segregating V segments, but an unknown experimental factor could not be ruled out. Across donors, most TCR sequences were observed very rarely, whereas some public TCRs were present in many individuals. In a later analysis, HLA-associated TCR beta chains showed more clonal expansion and lower generation probabilities than non-associated chains that were equally common.

Sequencing was done on a sample of PBMCs. This sequence originates from a middle-aged man in good health and CMV-seronegative.

The CDR3 corresponds to CASSPGTSGYEQYF. The bases are TGTGCCAGCAGCCCCGGGACTAGCGGCTACGAGCAGTACTTC. This receptor chain uses TRBV5-8 and TRBJ2-7; 11 of the junction bases match TRBD2. The CDR3 sequence holds 14 residues, the cysteine and phenylalanine included. The CDR3 DNA has 42 bases and is translated from base 1. From V the trimming removes 4 bases and from J it removes 3 bases, while the gene matches leave 3 bases of the junction unaccounted for. Via the germline V gene, CDR1 is SGHTS and CDR2 YDEGEE.